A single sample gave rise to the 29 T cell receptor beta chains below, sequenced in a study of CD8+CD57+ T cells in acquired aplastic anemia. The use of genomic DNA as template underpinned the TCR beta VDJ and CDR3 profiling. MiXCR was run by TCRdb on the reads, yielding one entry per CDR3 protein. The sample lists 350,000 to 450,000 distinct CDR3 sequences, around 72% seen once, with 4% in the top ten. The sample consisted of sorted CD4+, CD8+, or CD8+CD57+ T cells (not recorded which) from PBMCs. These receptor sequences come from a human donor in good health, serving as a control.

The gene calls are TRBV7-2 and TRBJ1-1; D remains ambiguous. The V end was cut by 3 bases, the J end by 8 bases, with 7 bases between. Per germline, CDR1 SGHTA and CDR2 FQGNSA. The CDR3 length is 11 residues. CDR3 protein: CASSFSDEAFF. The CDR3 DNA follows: TGTGCCAGCAGCTTCAGTGACGAAGCTTTCTTT. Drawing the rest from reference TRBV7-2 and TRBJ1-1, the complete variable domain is GAGVSQSPSNKVTEKGKDVELRCDPISGHTALYWYRQSLGQGLEFLIYFQGNSAPDKSGLPSDRFSAERTGGSVSTLTIQRTQQEDSAVYLCASSFSDEAFFGQGTRLTVV.

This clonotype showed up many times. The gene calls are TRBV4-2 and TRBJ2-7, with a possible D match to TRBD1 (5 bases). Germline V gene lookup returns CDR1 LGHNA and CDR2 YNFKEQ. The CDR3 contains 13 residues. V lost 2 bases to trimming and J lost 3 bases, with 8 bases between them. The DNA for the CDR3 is TGTGCCAGCAGCCAATCAGGGAACTACGAGCAGTACTTC. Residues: CASSQSGNYEQYF.

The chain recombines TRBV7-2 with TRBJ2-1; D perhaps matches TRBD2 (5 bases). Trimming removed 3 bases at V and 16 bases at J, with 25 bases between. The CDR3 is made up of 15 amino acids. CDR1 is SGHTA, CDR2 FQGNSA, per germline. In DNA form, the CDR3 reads TGTGCCAGCAGCTTGGCCGCGCGGGTAAGCACCGACAATTTCTTC. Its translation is CASSLAARVSTDNFF.

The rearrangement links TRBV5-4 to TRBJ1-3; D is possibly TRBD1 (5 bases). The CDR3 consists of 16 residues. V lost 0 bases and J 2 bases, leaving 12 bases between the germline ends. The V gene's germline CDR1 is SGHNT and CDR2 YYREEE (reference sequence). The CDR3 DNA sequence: TGTGCCAGCAGCTTGGGACAGCCGGGGGCTGGAAACACCATATATTTT. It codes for CASSLGQPGAGNTIYF. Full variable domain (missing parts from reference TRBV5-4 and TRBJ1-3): ETGVTQSPTHLIKTRGQQVTLRCSSQSGHNTVSWYQQALGQGPQFIFQYYREEENGRGNFPPRFSGLQFPNYSSELNVNALELDDSALYLCASSLGQPGAGNTIYFGEGSWLTVV.

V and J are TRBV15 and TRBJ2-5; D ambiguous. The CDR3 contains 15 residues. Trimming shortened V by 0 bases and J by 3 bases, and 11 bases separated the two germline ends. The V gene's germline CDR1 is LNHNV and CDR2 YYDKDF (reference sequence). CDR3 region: CATSRDPPKEETQYF. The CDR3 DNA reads TGTGCCACCAGCAGAGATCCGCCTAAGGAAGAGACCCAGTACTTC. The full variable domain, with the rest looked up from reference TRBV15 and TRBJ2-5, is DAMVIQNPRYQVTQFGKPVTLSCSQTLNHNVMYWYQQKSSQAPKLLFHYYDKDFNNEADTPDNFQSRRPNTSFCFLDIRSPGLGDTAMYLCATSRDPPKEETQYFGPGTRLLVL.

Written as DNA, the CDR3 is TGTGCCAGCAGTTTGCAACAGGGGCGATGGGCACCCCTCCACTTT. This codes for CASSLQQGRWAPLHF. V is TRBV12-3 or TRBV12-4 and J is TRBJ1-6; 7 bases align to TRBD1. The V and J ends lost 3 bases and 11 bases, in that order; junction bases with no gene match: 10. The CDR3 has 15 residues.

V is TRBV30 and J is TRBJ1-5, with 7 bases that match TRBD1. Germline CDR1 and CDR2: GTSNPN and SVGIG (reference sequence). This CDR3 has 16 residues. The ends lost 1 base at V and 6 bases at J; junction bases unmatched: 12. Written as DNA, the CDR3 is TGTGCCTGGAGTGGCCCGGCCACAGGGGTTGGTCAGCCCCAGCATTTT. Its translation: CAWSGPATGVGQPQHF.

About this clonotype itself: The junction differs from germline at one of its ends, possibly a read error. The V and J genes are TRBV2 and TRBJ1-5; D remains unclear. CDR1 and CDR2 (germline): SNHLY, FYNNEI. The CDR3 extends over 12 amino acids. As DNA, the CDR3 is TGTGCCAGCAGTTTACCGAATCAGCCCAAGCATTTT. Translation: CASSLPNQPKHF. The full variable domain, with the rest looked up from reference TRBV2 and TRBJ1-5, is EPEVTQTPSHQVTQMGQEVILRCVPISNHLYFYWYRQILGQKVEFLVSFYNNEISEKSEIFDDQFSVERPDGSNFTLKIRSTKLEDSAMYFCASSLPNQPKHFGDGTRLSIL.

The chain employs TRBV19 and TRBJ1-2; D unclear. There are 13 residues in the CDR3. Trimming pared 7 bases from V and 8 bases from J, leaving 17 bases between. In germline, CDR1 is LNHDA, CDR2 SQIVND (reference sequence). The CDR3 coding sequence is TGTGCCAGTACCCTCCGGGGTTCATACGGCTACACCTTC. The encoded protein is CASTLRGSYGYTF.

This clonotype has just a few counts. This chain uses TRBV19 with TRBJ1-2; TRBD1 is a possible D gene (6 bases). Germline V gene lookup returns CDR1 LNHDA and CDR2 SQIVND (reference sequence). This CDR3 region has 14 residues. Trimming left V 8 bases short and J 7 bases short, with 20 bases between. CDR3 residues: CASGTQSRGGGYTF. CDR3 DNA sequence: TGTGCCAGTGGTACCCAATCCAGGGGTGGTGGCTACACCTTC.

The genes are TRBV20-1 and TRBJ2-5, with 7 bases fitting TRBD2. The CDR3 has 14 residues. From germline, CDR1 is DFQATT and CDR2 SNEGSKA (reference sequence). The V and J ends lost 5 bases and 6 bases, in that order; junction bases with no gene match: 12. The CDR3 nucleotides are TGCAGTGCTCTGCTAGCGGCGGTGAGACAGACCCAGTACTTC. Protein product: CSALLAAVRQTQYF.

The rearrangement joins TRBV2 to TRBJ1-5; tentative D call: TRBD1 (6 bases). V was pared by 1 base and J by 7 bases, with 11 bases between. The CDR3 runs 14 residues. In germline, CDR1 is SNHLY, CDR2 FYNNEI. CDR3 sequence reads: CASSEDRVGQPQHF. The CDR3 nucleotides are TGTGCCAGCAGTGAAGACAGGGTCGGCCAGCCCCAGCATTTT. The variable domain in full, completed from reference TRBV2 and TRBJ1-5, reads EPEVTQTPSHQVTQMGQEVILRCVPISNHLYFYWYRQILGQKVEFLVSFYNNEISEKSEIFDDQFSVERPDGSNFTLKIRSTKLEDSAMYFCASSEDRVGQPQHFGDGTRLSIL.

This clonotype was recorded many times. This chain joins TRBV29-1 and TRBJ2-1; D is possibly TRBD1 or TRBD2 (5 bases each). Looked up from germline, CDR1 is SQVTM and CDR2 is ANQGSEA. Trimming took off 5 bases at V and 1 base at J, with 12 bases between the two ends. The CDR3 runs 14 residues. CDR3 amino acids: CSVRGTGSYNEQFF. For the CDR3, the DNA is TGCAGCGTTAGAGGGACGGGATCCTACAATGAGCAGTTCTTC.

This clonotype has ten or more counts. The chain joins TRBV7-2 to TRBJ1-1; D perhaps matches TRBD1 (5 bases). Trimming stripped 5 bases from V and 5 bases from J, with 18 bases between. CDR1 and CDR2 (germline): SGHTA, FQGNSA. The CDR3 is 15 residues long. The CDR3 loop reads CASSPGQAIVTEAFF. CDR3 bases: TGTGCCAGCAGCCCGGGGCAGGCAATAGTGACTGAAGCTTTCTTT.

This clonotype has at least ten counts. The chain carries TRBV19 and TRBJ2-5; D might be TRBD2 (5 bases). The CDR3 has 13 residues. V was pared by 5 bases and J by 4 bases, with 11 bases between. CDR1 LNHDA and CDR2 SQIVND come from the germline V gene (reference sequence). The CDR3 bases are TGTGCCAGTAGTCTGGGGAGTCGAGAGACCCAGTACTTC. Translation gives CASSLGSRETQYF.

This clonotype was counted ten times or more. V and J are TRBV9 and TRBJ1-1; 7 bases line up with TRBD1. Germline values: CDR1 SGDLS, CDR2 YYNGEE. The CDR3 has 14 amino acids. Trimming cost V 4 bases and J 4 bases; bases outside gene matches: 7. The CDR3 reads CASSPTGKGTEAFF. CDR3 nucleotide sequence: TGTGCCAGCAGCCCGACAGGGAAGGGCACTGAAGCTTTCTTT.

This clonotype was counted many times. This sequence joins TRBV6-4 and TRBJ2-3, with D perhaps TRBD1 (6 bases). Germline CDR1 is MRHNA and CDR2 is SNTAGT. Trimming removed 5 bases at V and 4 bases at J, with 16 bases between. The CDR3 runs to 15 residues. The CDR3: CASSKDLQGPDTQYF. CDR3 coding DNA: TGTGCCAGCAGTAAGGATTTACAGGGTCCAGATACGCAGTATTTT.

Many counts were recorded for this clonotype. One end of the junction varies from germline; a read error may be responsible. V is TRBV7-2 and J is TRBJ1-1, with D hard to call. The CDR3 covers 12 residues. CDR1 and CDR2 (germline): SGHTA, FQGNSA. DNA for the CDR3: TGTGCCAGCAGCTTAGTAGTTCAAAGGCAAGTCTTT. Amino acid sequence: CASSLVVQRQVF. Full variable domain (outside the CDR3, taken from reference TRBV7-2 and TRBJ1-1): GAGVSQSPSNKVTEKGKDVELRCDPISGHTALYWYRQSLGQGLEFLIYFQGNSAPDKSGLPSDRFSAERTGGSVSTLTIQRTQQEDSAVYLCASSLVVQRQVFGQGTRLTVV.

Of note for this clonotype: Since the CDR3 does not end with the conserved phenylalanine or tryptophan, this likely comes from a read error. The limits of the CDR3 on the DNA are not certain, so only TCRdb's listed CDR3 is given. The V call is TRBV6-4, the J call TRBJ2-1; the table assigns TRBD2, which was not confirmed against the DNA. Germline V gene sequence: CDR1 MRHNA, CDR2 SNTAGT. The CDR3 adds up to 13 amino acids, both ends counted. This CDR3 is CASSESREDEQFL.

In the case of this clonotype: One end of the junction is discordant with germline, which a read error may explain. The CDR3 region is CASSRTGTGGNEQFF. The CDR3 nucleotides are TGTGCCAGCAGCAGAACCGGGACAGGTGGTAATGAGCAGTTTTTT. V gene TRBV12-3 or TRBV12-4 combines with J gene TRBJ2-2; 8 nucleotides match TRBD1. CDR3 length: 15 amino acids.

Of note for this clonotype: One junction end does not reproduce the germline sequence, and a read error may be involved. The CDR3 sequence: CASTQRLARGNELFF. In DNA, the CDR3 is TGTGCCAGCACTCAGAGACTAGCAAGGGGGAATGAGCTGTTCTTC. J is TRBJ2-1 and V is TRBV12-3 or TRBV12-4; D might be TRBD2 (7 bases). The CDR3 has 15 residues.

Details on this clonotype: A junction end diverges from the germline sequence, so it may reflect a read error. In nucleotides, the CDR3 is TGCGCCAGCAGCTTCCGGCAGTGCTCGGATGATGGCTACACCTTC. Translating gives CASSFRQCSDDGYTF. The chain links TRBV7-2 to TRBJ1-2, with no clear D. Looked up from germline, CDR1 is SGHTA and CDR2 is FQGNSA. This CDR3 has 15 residues.

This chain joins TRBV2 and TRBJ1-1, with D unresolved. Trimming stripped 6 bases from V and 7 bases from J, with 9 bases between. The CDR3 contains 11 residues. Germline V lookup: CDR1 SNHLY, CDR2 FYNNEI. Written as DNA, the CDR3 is TGTGCCAGCAGCCTGGAGAGTGAAGCTTTCTTT. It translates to CASSLESEAFF.

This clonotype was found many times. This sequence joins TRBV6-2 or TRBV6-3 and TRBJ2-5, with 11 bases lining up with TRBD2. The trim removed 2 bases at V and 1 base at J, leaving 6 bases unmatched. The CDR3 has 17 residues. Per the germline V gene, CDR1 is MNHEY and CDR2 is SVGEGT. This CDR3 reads CASSYGASGGPQETQYF. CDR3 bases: TGTGCCAGCAGTTACGGGGCTAGCGGGGGGCCCCAAGAGACCCAGTACTTC.

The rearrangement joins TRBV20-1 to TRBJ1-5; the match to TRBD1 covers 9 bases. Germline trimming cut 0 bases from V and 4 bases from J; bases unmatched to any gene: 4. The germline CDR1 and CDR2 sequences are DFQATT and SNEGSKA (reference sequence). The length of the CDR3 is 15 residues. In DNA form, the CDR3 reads TGCAGTGCTAGAGAACAGGGGGCGGAAAATCAGCCCCAGCATTTT. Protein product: CSAREQGAENQPQHF.

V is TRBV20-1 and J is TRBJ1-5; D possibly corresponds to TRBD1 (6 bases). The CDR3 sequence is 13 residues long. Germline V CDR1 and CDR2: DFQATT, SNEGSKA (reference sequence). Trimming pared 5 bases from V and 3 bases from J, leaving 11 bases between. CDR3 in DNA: TGCAGTGCTGCCGGGACAAACAATCAGCCCCAGCATTTT. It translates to CSAAGTNNQPQHF.

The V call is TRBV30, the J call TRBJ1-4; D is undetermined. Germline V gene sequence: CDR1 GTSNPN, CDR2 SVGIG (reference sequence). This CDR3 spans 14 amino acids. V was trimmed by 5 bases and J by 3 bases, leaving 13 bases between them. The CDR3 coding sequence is TGTGCCTGGCAGCGGGCAGCCTCTAATGAAAAACTGTTTTTT. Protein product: CAWQRAASNEKLFF. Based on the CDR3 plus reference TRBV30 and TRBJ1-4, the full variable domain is SQTIHQWPATLVQPVGSPLSLECTVEGTSNPNLYWYRQAAGRGLQLLFYSVGIGQISSEVPQNLSASRPQDRQFILSSKKLLLSDSGFYLCAWQRAASNEKLFFGSGTQLSVL.

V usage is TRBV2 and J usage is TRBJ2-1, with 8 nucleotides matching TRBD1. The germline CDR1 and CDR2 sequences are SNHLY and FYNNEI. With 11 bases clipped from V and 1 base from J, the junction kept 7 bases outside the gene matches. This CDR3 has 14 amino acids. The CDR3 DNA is TGTGCCTCACAGACAGGGGAGTCCTACAATGAGCAGTTCTTC. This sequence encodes CASQTGESYNEQFF.

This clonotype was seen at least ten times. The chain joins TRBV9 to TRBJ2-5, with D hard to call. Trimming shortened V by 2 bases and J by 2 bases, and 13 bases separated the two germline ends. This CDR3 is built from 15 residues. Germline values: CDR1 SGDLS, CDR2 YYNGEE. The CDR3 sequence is CASSVGVNHQETQYF. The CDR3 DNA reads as TGTGCCAGCAGCGTGGGCGTAAACCATCAAGAGACCCAGTACTTC.